This TCR beta chain was sequenced in a study of Ad26.COV2.S vaccination and SARS-CoV-2 variants (dated by TCRdb to the early 2020s). Some background on the complete study: Donors in the vaccine arm were drawn from COV1001, a multicentre, randomized, double-blind, placebo-controlled phase I-IIa trial testing Ad26.COV2.S in healthy adults. Dosing of Ad26.COV2.S was intramuscular, at either 5x10^10 or 1x10^11 viral particles, delivered as one shot or as two shots spaced 56 days apart. Sequencing of the TCRbeta repertoire served to evaluate the specificity and breadth of SARS-CoV-2-reactive T cell receptors following Ad26.COV2.S vaccination. A total of about 30 samples were included in the TCR-sequenced set, comprising 19 Ad26.COV2.S vaccine recipients, 5 placebo recipients and 8 SARS-CoV-2 convalescent individuals. Participants in the trial were split at random into five groups of five each, receiving low-dose or high-dose Ad26.COV2.S once or twice, or else placebo on both occasions. Investigators remained blinded to trial group allocation during experiments and outcome assessment.

This clone was detected only once. The clone's antigen remains unknown. No per-base quality is available; no much larger clone lies one base away. The treatment or condition label, as the study defines it: about 20 received Ad26.COV2.S at low or high dose, single or two shots; roughly five received placebo; per-sample allocation not given. For vaccine and placebo recipients, the sequenced repertoires came from samples collected on day 63 after the first injection. Cohort 1b enrolled roughly 25 adults aged 18-55 years at a single site in Boston, USA, between 29 July and 7 August 2020. Ad26.COV2.S was a replication-incompetent adenovirus type 26 vector expressing a prefusion-stabilized SARS-CoV-2 spike protein from the original Wuhan strain. The cysteine opens and the phenylalanine closes a CDR3 of 14 amino acids. Only CDR3 DNA remains: 42 bases, in frame from the first base. Cut back by 5 bases and 0 bases, the V and J ends lie 9 bases apart. The germline V gene yields MNHEY for CDR1 and SVGAGI for CDR2.

Results and caveats for the whole study, not just this receptor: It was noted by the authors that total T cell responses may have been underestimated by the TCR breadth and depth analyses. Spike-specific TCR breadth was higher in Ad26.COV2.S recipients than in placebo recipients (P = 0.0014). The study was not powered for comparison of responses between vaccine doses or regimens. Non-spike TCR breadth was comparable between vaccine and placebo recipients, consistent with the vaccine containing only spike. Substantial breadth of spike-specific CD8+ and CD4+ T cell responses was reported after vaccination.

TCRbeta CDR3 regions were sequenced with the immunoSEQ Assay. After extraction, genomic DNA underwent amplification by bias-controlled multiplex PCR, followed by high-throughput sequencing. As for the authors' bioinformatics: To quantify the absolute abundance of every unique TCRbeta CDR3 region, sequences were collapsed and filtered. T cell fraction was estimated by normalizing TCRbeta template counts to usable DNA, with usable DNA measured through amplification of reference genes found in all nucleated cells. Repertoire TCRs were annotated as SARS-CoV-2-specific when V gene, CDR3 amino acid sequence and J gene were exactly matched to a known reactive TCR set. The reference SARS-CoV-2 TCR set was obtained from MIRA and was filtered for enrichment in COVID-19-positive ImmuneCODE repertoires, whereby public or cross-reactive TCRs were removed. Drawing on the MIRA antigens, annotated TCRs were analysed further at the level of specific ORF or position within ORF. Depth was the summed frequency of annotated unique rearrangements, while breadth was defined as annotated unique rearrangements over total unique productive rearrangements. TCR breadth was compared between groups using two-sided Wilcoxon rank-sum tests. TCRdb re-hosts the immuneACCESS table, in-frame sequences only. Its copies lack some clones; in the studies checked, an unresolved V gene accounts for under half of them, and the cause for the rest is not known. For V, J and clone size, that table is used; D and trimming come from the DNA. Here the sample has hundreds of thousands of clones; approximately 88% occur a single time. The top ten clones comprise roughly 1.5% of the sample.

This chain is built from TRBV6-5 and TRBJ2-3, with no D gene named confidently. The material was peripheral blood, obtained in a trial of Ad26.COV2.S vaccine versus placebo. The clonotype comes from a person between 18 and 65 years old who received the Ad26.COV2.S COVID-19 vaccine or a placebo. The sequence in DNA is TGTGCCAGCAGTCTGACCTTGAGCACAGATACGCAGTATTTT. This yields the protein CASSLTLSTDTQYF.